This TCR beta chain was identified in a study of T cells in Graves' hyperthyroidism and ophthalmopathy. Points from the study as a whole: Most thyroid-expanded clonotypes above 0.001 were also found in blood. Before onset, ophthalmopathy was predicted by the model a median 6.5 months earlier. The authors' 13 V-J model separated ophthalmopathy from stable hyperthyroidism.

CDR1 and CDR2 (germline): SGHAT, FQNNGV. V was clipped by 3 bases and J by 1 base; unmatched bases: 3. CDR3 length: 16 amino acids. The TCR beta CDR3 regions underwent amplification using RNA transcripts as the source. HTBI primers drove first-round RT-PCR of the TCR CDR3. TCRdb redid the calling of the multiplex PCR reads with MiXCR, one entry per CDR3 protein. This table has about 570,000 distinct CDR3 sequences, 46% appearing once. Patients having uncontrolled infection, another autoimmune disease, pregnancy or lactation were not included. In this sample, this clonotype turned up many times. Its target is not known.

Input material: peripheral blood or thyroid tissue (not recorded which). The J gene is TRBJ2-2, the V gene TRBV11-2, with 9 nucleotides matching TRBD2. This clonotype was sampled from an adult woman with Graves' disease, either hyperthyroidism or ophthalmopathy (not recorded which). The CDR3 DNA reads as TGTGCCAGCAGCTTCGGGACTAGCAAGAACACCGGGGAGCTGTTTTTT. Protein sequence: CASSFGTSKNTGELFF.